This T cell receptor beta chain stems from a study of cytomegalovirus exposure and HLA in healthy donors. Study-level results: A later analysis associated some 18,000 TCR beta sequences with HLA alleles at a 0.05 false discovery rate. The study flagged roughly 150 TCR beta chains as cytomegalovirus-associated.

As to this clone: Its antigen remains unidentified.

The PCR made use of 60 Vbeta and 13 Jbeta primers. Per the original methods: An analysis performed later counted 60 million to 90 million unique TCR beta chains (roughly 10 million of them shared). Sequencing used immunoSEQ multiplex PCR; TCRdb keeps in-frame clones, though not all of them. D and trimming were read from the DNA, whereas the V and J calls and clone size are those reported in that table. This sample has approximately 88,000 clones, with more than 70% found just once. The CDR3 length is 15 residues. CDR1 is SGHKS, CDR2 YYEKEE, per germline (reference sequence). With 0 bases clipped from V and 4 bases from J, the junction kept 4 bases outside the gene matches.

The V gene is TRBV5-5, the J gene TRBJ1-2; 9 positions match TRBD1. The TCR comes from a man younger than 40 in good health and CMV-seronegative. The sample taken for sequencing was PBMCs. This CDR3 is CASSLDTGGFYGYTF. The CDR3 DNA follows: TGTGCCAGCAGCTTGGATACAGGGGGCTTCTATGGCTACACCTTC. The whole variable domain, remainder taken from reference TRBV5-5 and TRBJ1-2, is DAGVTQSPTHLIKTRGQQVTLRCSPISGHKSVSWYQQVLGQGPQFIFQYYEKEERGRGNFPDRFSARQFPNYSSELNVNALLLGDSALYLCASSLDTGGFYGYTFGSGTRLTVV.